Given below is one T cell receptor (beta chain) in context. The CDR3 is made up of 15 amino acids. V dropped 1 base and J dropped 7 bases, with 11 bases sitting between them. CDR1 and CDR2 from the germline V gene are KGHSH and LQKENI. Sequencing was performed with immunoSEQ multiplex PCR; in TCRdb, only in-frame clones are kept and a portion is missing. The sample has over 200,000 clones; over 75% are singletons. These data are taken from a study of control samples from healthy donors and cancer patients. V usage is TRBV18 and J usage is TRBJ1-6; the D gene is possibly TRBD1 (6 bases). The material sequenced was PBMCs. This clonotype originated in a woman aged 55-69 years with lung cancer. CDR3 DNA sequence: TGTGCCAGCTCACCACGGGCACAGGGCAATTCACCCCTCCACTTT. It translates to CASSPRAQGNSPLHF. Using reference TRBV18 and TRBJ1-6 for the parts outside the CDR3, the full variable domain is NAGVMQNPRHLVRRRGQEARLRCSPMKGHSHVYWYRQLPEEGLKFMVYLQKENIIDESGMPKERFSAEFPKEGPSILRIQQVVRGDSAAYFCASSPRAQGNSPLHFGNGTRLTVT.